The T cell receptor beta chain described here comes from a study of T cell responses to AZD1222 COVID-19 vaccine. Study observations and caveats: Dominant at 160-218 and 743-854, vaccine-associated CD4 TCRs also spanned spike. At baseline, just five to seven AZD1222 recipients tested seropositive.

Measured with immunoSEQ multiplex PCR; TCRdb has only the in-frame clones, and not every one. The sample has approximately 100,000 clones, approximately 90% seen once. Germline CDR1 and CDR2: SGHRS and YFSETQ. This CDR3 is built from 16 residues. V dropped 1 base and J dropped 6 bases, with 16 bases sitting between them. Remarks on this clone: As yet, its antigen is unknown.

The input for sequencing was peripheral blood, taken 28 days after the second AZD1222 dose. The source is an adult who received the AZD1222 COVID-19 vaccine. This rearrangement joins TRBV5-1 to TRBJ1-4; D gene unclear. The CDR3 protein is CASSLYSVGYYEKLFF. For the CDR3, the DNA is TGCGCCAGCAGCTTGTATTCGGTCGGCTACTATGAAAAACTGTTTTTT.